This TCR beta chain came from a study of shared clonotypes between healthy human individuals. Study-level points and caveats: Larger estimated richness was generally recorded for naive subsets relative to memory subsets. Collection of samples was limited to blood; tissue repertoires likely differ. Sharing across four donors was highest in naive CD4 (roughly 5%) and lowest in memory CD8 (around 0.4%).

The V and J ends lost 8 bases and 7 bases, in that order; junction bases with no gene match: 12. CDR1 is SQVTM, CDR2 ANQGSEA, per germline. The CDR3 spans 14 residues. Concerning this clone: The antigen is undetermined.

Generated by immunoSEQ multiplex PCR, the TCRdb table keeps only in-frame clones and is missing some. Counted here are about 2.3 million clones, over 90% occurring once; the ten biggest clones make up approximately 0.4%. The specimen sequenced was naive CD4+ T cells from PBMCs. Regarding subset: CD45RA+ positively selected. The source is a man aged 18 to 30 in good health. Some clones in this sample may be carry-over from other donors' samples. V is TRBV29-1 and J is TRBJ2-1, with 9 bases identical to TRBD2. DNA for the CDR3: TGCAGCCTCTATTTAGCGGGAGAGTCAAATGAGCAGTTCTTC. Translated, it gives CSLYLAGESNEQFF.